Presented here are 29 T cell receptor beta chains from one specimen sequenced in a study of shared clonotypes between healthy human individuals. Repertoires were generated with immunoSEQ multiplex PCR, while TCRdb's copy carries only in-frame clones and drops some. The sample consists of roughly 760,000 clones, roughly 70% of them appearing once. Sequencing was done on a sample of memory CD4+ T cells sorted from blood. The subset is: CD45RA-negative fraction. The receptor set was obtained from a woman aged 30 to 39 in good health.

The rearrangement uses TRBV19 and TRBJ1-5; 12 bases map to TRBD1. This CDR3 is 16 amino acids long. The J segment lost 7 bases and the V segment lost 2 bases, leaving 6 bases of the junction unmatched. CDR1 and CDR2 from the germline V gene are LNHDA and SQIVND (reference sequence). CDR3 DNA: TGTGCCAGTAGTATACTTGGGACAGGGGGCGTCCAGCCCCAGCATTTT. It is translated as CASSILGTGGVQPQHF.

The chain joins TRBV7-2 to TRBJ2-2, with D perhaps matching TRBD2 (5 bases). In germline, CDR1 is SGHTA, CDR2 FQGNSA. This CDR3 region has 14 residues. The V end lost 3 bases, the J end lost 5 bases, and 10 bases lay between the germline ends. This CDR3 reads CASSFGPGTGELFF. The CDR3 DNA is TGTGCCAGCAGCTTTGGGCCGGGGACCGGGGAGCTGTTTTTT.

The chain links TRBV6-1 to TRBJ2-1; 9 positions match TRBD2. J lost 9 bases, V lost 1 base, and 16 bases had no gene match. CDR1 is MNHNS, CDR2 SASEGT, per germline. CDR3 size: 18 residues. The CDR3, as DNA: TGTGCCAGCAGTGAAGGGAGTGGGCGGGAGGGCCTTCAGAGTGAGCAGTTCTTC. Its translation: CASSEGSGREGLQSEQFF.

Note on this clone: One end of the junction is discordant with germline, which a read error may explain. The chain combines TRBV2 with TRBJ2-4; D could derive from TRBD1 or TRBD2 (6 bases each). The germline V gene has CDR1 SNHLY and CDR2 FYNNEI. The CDR3 runs to 14 residues. The CDR3 sequence is CVSRRGLAKNIQYF. CDR3 DNA sequence: TGTGTCAGCAGGAGGGGGTTAGCCAAAAACATTCAGTACTTC. Based on the CDR3 plus reference TRBV2 and TRBJ2-4, the full variable domain is EPEVTQTPSHQVTQMGQEVILRCVPISNHLYFYWYRQILGQKVEFLVSFYNNEISEKSEIFDDQFSVERPDGSNFTLKIRSTKLEDSAMYFCVSRRGLAKNIQYFGAGTRLSVL.

The V and J genes are TRBV10-2 and TRBJ2-5; TRBD2 is a possible D gene (5 bases). CDR1 WSHSY and CDR2 SAAADI come from the germline V gene. V lost 3 bases and J lost 3, with 8 bases in between. CDR3 length: 13 amino acids. CDR3 loop: CASSDSGKETQYF. CDR3 in DNA: TGCGCCAGCAGTGACTCCGGGAAAGAGACCCAGTACTTC.

V gene TRBV5-1 combines with J gene TRBJ2-1; D may be TRBD2 (5 bases). Trimming cost V 2 bases and J 2 bases, with 11 bases left between them. The CDR3 extends over 15 amino acids. Germline V gene lookup returns CDR1 SGHRS and CDR2 YFSETQ. This chain's CDR3 is CASSFDSAAYNEQFF. CDR3 DNA: TGCGCCAGCAGCTTTGATAGCGCCGCCTACAATGAGCAGTTCTTC.

Regarding this clone: The junction does not match germline at one end; this may be a read error. The chain employs TRBV4-2 and TRBJ1-1; no clear D. This CDR3 has 14 residues. In germline, CDR1 is LGHNA, CDR2 YNFKEQ. CDR3 nucleotide sequence: TGTGCCAGCAGCCAAACCTCCGGGAACTCTGAAGCTTTCTTT. It specifies CASSQTSGNSEAFF.

A single count supports this clone. The chain is built from TRBV2 and TRBJ2-7; D might be TRBD1 or TRBD2, each matching 6 bases. The V gene lost 5 bases and the J gene lost 5 bases, with 16 bases spanning the gap. CDR3 length equals 14 residues. Germline CDR1 SNHLY, CDR2 FYNNEI. The CDR3: CASSRDIGGHEQYF. The CDR3 coding sequence is TGTGCCAGCAGTCGGGACATCGGGGGTCACGAGCAGTACTTC.

The sample holds one count of this clone. This chain connects TRBV7-9 to TRBJ1-1; D is undetermined. The CDR3 is 13 residues long. The ends were cut back, 8 bases at V and 1 base at J, with 11 bases in the middle. CDR1 and CDR2 from the germline V gene are SEHNR and FQNEAQ (reference sequence). The CDR3 protein is CASVRGANTEAFF. The CDR3 nucleotides are TGTGCCAGCGTCCGGGGAGCGAACACTGAAGCTTTCTTT.

The chain uses TRBV28 and TRBJ1-2; D gene ambiguous. The CDR3 extends over 20 amino acids. Germline-derived CDR1 and CDR2 are MDHEN and SYDVKM. V lost 3 bases, J lost 2 bases, and 28 bases lay in between. The CDR3 region is CASSFSKQRRDTARNYGYTF. The CDR3 DNA sequence: TGTGCCAGCAGTTTTTCTAAGCAACGTAGGGATACAGCACGAAACTATGGCTACACCTTC.

The chain couples TRBV21-1 to TRBJ2-5. TRBV21-1 is reported as a pseudogene. The CDR3 totals 16 residues. The CDR3 DNA sequence: TGTGCCAGCAGCCGTGGACGAGGCAGGTGCGCGGAGACCCAGTACTTC. This translates into CASSRGRGRCAETQYF.

This chain uses TRBV10-3 with TRBJ2-5; D uncertain. This CDR3 comprises 13 residues. CDR1 is ENHRY, CDR2 SYGVKD, per germline. V lost 2 bases and J lost 0, with 4 bases in between. The CDR3 bases are TGTGCCATCAGTGAGAACGACCAAGAGACCCAGTACTTC. Protein sequence: CAISENDQETQYF.

CDR3 sequence: CASSLGLASGNEQFF. In DNA, the CDR3 is TGTGCCAGCAGCTTAGGCCTAGCTAGCGGCAATGAGCAGTTCTTC. V usage is TRBV13 and J usage is TRBJ2-1; 7 bases map to TRBD2. Germline V gene sequence: CDR1 PRHDT, CDR2 FYEKMQ (reference sequence). CDR3 size: 15 residues. V lost 0 bases, J lost 6 bases, and 5 bases stayed unmatched. The whole variable domain, remainder taken from reference TRBV13 and TRBJ2-1, is AAGVIQSPRHLIKEKRETATLKCYPIPRHDTVYWYQQGPGQDPQFLISFYEKMQSDKGSIPDRFSAQQFSDYHSELNMSSLELGDSALYFCASSLGLASGNEQFFGPGTRLTVL.

The chain has TRBV2 and TRBJ2-3, with D uncertain. The CDR3 has 14 amino acids. The V gene's germline CDR1 is SNHLY and CDR2 FYNNEI. V lost 6 bases to trimming and J lost 1 base, with 11 bases between them. In DNA, the CDR3 is TGTGCCAGCAGATCTGACTGGCGCACAGATACGCAGTATTTT. Its protein is CASRSDWRTDTQYF.

This chain joins TRBV21-1 and TRBJ2-1; TRBD2 is the table's D call, not checked against the DNA. TRBV21-1 is given as a pseudogene. This CDR3 has 17 amino acids. CDR3 protein: CASSKGWTSGNGHPQFF. The CDR3 coding sequence is TGTGCCAGCAGCAAAGGATGGACTAGCGGGAACGGGCACCCGCAGTTCTTC.

This chain connects TRBV4-1 to TRBJ2-5; D remains ambiguous. CDR3 length: 15 residues. V was cut by 4 bases and J by 5 bases, with 17 bases left in between. Germline CDR1 reads MGHRA; CDR2 reads YSYEKL. Written as DNA, the CDR3 is TGCGCCAGCAGCCGACAACTGGACGGCCGGGAGACCCAGTACTTC. Translation: CASSRQLDGRETQYF.

The CDR3 DNA sequence: TGTGCCAGCAGTTCAAGAGGACTGCCCAATGAAAAACTGTTTTTT. It translates to CASSSRGLPNEKLFF. The genes are TRBV27 and TRBJ1-4; D is uncertain. The CDR3 covers 15 residues. V was cut by 4 bases and J by 5 bases, with 14 bases left in between. Germline V gene sequence: CDR1 MNHEY, CDR2 SMNVEV (reference sequence).

This rearrangement joins TRBV13 to TRBJ2-7; no clear D gene. The V gene lost 5 bases and the J gene lost 0 bases, with 17 bases spanning the gap. The germline V gene has CDR1 PRHDT and CDR2 FYEKMQ (reference sequence). This CDR3 comprises 16 residues. As DNA, the CDR3 is TGTGCCAGCAGCGTTCAGTGGCCTCCCAGCTCCTACGAGCAGTACTTC. Its translation is CASSVQWPPSSYEQYF.

The genes are TRBV25-1 and TRBJ2-5; TRBD2 matches 7 bases. Per the germline V gene, CDR1 is MGHDK and CDR2 is SYGVNS. CDR3 size: 16 residues. V shed 4 bases and J 1 base; nucleotides not matched to a gene: 9. DNA of the CDR3: TGTGCCAGCAGTGGCGGCCGGGGGAGGGTCCAAGAGACCCAGTACTTC. It yields the protein CASSGGRGRVQETQYF.

The rearrangement links TRBV7-2 to TRBJ2-5; either TRBD1 or TRBD2 may supply D (5 bases each). V lost 7 bases and J 11 bases, leaving 17 bases between the germline ends. CDR3 length: 12 residues. Germline V gene data show CDR1 as SGHTA and CDR2 as FQGNSA. As DNA, the CDR3 is TGTGCCAGCACCATTAATCTGGGGGAGCAGTACTTC. Its protein is CASTINLGEQYF.

The chain employs TRBV28 and TRBJ1-2; possibly TRBD1 for D (5 bases). The CDR3 covers 13 residues. Per germline, CDR1 MDHEN and CDR2 SYDVKM. With 7 bases removed from V and 3 bases from J, the gap between germline ends came to 12 bases. CDR3 residues: CASTIRGYYGYTF. The CDR3 bases are TGTGCCAGCACCATAAGGGGATACTATGGCTACACCTTC.

The count of this clone is one. CDR3 bases: TGTGCCAGCAGTTACAGGGGAAATGGCTACACCTTC. Its protein product is CASSYRGNGYTF. J is TRBJ1-2 and V is TRBV6-5; possibly TRBD1 for D (5 bases). CDR1 and CDR2 from the germline V gene are MNHEY and SVGAGI. Trimming left V 2 bases short and J 6 bases short, with 7 bases between. This CDR3 is 12 amino acids long.

In this sample, this clone turned up once. The chain joins TRBV5-4 to TRBJ1-2, with D possibly being TRBD1 (5 bases). V was clipped by 2 bases and J by 4 bases, with 12 bases between them. CDR3 size: 14 residues. Germline loops: CDR1 SGHNT, CDR2 YYREEE (reference sequence). In nucleotides, the CDR3 is TGTGCCAGCAGCTTAGTCGAGACAGCCTATGGCTACACCTTC. Translation: CASSLVETAYGYTF.

The rearrangement links TRBV29-1 to TRBJ2-5; D may be TRBD1 (5 bases). V lost 1 base and J lost 0, with 9 bases in between. The CDR3 consists of 14 residues. In germline, CDR1 is SQVTM, CDR2 ANQGSEA. DNA for the CDR3: TGCAGCGTTGAAGTCTCGGACAACCAAGAGACCCAGTACTTC. It specifies CSVEVSDNQETQYF.

The chain recombines TRBV5-1 with TRBJ2-3, with 8 bases aligning to TRBD2. Trimming took 2 bases from V and 0 from J; bases not matched to a gene: 20. Germline values: CDR1 SGHRS, CDR2 YFSETQ. The CDR3 is 21 amino acids. CDR3 sequence (DNA): TGCGCCAGCAGCTTCCTCGCGTTGCACTTGTACCCTAGCGGGAGCACAGATACGCAGTATTTT. It is translated as CASSFLALHLYPSGSTDTQYF. The whole variable domain, filled in from reference TRBV5-1 and TRBJ2-3, reads KAGVTQTPRYLIKTRGQQVTLSCSPISGHRSVSWYQQTPGQGLQFLFEYFSETQRNKGNFPGRFSGRQFSNSRSEMNVSTLELGDSALYLCASSFLALHLYPSGSTDTQYFGPGTRLTVL.

A remark on this clone: The sample contains more than one DNA sequence encoding this CDR3. V usage is TRBV5-1 and J usage is TRBJ2-7; 13 bases align to TRBD2. V shed 1 base and J 3 bases; nucleotides not matched to a gene: 1. This CDR3 is 15 amino acids long. CDR1 is SGHRS, CDR2 YFSETQ, per germline. The CDR3 protein is CASSLRTSGSYEQYF. CDR3 in DNA: TGCGCCAGCAGCTTGAGGACTAGCGGGAGCTACGAGCAGTACTTC.

The gene calls are TRBV6-1 and TRBJ1-1, with no clear D. This CDR3 is 15 amino acids long. The V end lost 2 bases, the J end lost 6 bases, and 16 bases lay between the germline ends. Germline assignment: CDR1 MNHNS and CDR2 SASEGT. CDR3 protein: CASSERRGGSAEAFF. The CDR3 region has the DNA TGTGCCAGCAGTGAAAGGCGGGGAGGTTCGGCTGAAGCTTTCTTT.

V usage is TRBV5-1 and J usage is TRBJ2-2, with TRBD2 matching over 7 bases. Germline V gene sequence: CDR1 SGHRS, CDR2 YFSETQ. The CDR3 loop spans 13 amino acids. V lost 4 bases and J lost 7; bases outside the gene matches: 4. The CDR3 coding sequence is TGCGCCAGCAGCGGGAGGGAAAACGGGGAGCTGTTTTTT. It encodes CASSGRENGELFF.

The chain joins TRBV5-1 to TRBJ2-5, with D unclear. The germline CDR1 and CDR2 sequences are SGHRS and YFSETQ. The V end lost 1 base, the J end lost 2 bases, and 9 bases lay between the germline ends. The CDR3 sequence is 14 residues long. CDR3 sequence (DNA): TGCGCCAGCAGCTTGTCGCGATTACAAGAGACCCAGTACTTC. Its translation: CASSLSRLQETQYF.